One sample yielded the 22 T cell receptor beta chains listed below, sequenced in a study of blood T cell repertoires in COVID-19. Only in-frame clones appear in the TCRdb table, and some are missing; sequencing was by immunoSEQ multiplex PCR. The sample has approximately 200,000 clones; 80% to 85% are singletons. Sequenced input: peripheral blood. These receptors were taken from a woman in her sixties or seventies with acute or convalescent COVID-19.

This clone has only a few counts. This sequence joins TRBV19 and TRBJ2-5; 12 positions match TRBD2. This CDR3 is 15 amino acids long. Germline V gene sequence: CDR1 LNHDA, CDR2 SQIVND (reference sequence). V dropped 3 bases and J dropped 4; count of bases not matched to a gene: 3. The CDR3 reads CASSITSGGRETQYF. CDR3 nucleotides: TGTGCCAGTAGTATTACTAGCGGGGGGCGAGAGACCCAGTACTTC.

As for this clone: The sample carries other DNA sequences with the same CDR3. The chain couples TRBV12-3 or TRBV12-4 to TRBJ1-2, with a tentative D call TRBD1 (6 bases). The CDR3 runs to 13 residues. With 5 bases removed from V and 2 bases from J, the gap between germline ends came to 9 bases. The CDR3 spells CASSPTGNYGYTF. CDR3 sequence (DNA): TGTGCCAGCAGTCCTACAGGGAACTATGGCTACACCTTC.

This clone appeared a single time. The chain joins TRBV5-1 to TRBJ2-1; possible D gene TRBD2, 6 bases. Trimming shortened V by 6 bases and J by 2 bases, and 15 bases separated the two germline ends. This CDR3 has 15 amino acids. Germline loops: CDR1 SGHRS, CDR2 YFSETQ. Here the CDR3 reads CASKQWAGTYNEQFF. DNA of the CDR3: TGCGCCAGCAAACAGTGGGCGGGGACCTACAATGAGCAGTTCTTC.

The V gene is TRBV14, the J gene TRBJ1-2; D gene unclear. Germline CDR1 reads SGHDN; CDR2 reads FVKESK. CDR3 length: 14 amino acids. Trimming cost V 0 bases and J 1 base, with 6 bases left between them. Here the CDR3 reads CASSQDRVNYGYTF. The CDR3 nucleotides are TGTGCCAGCAGCCAAGATAGAGTTAACTATGGCTACACCTTC.

This chain connects TRBV15 to TRBJ1-6, with 8 bases matching TRBD1. Trimming took 1 base from V and 10 from J; bases not matched to a gene: 6. Germline values: CDR1 LNHNV, CDR2 YYDKDF (reference sequence). The CDR3 covers 15 residues. The CDR3 nucleotides are TGTGCCACCAGCAGAGCGGGACAGGAGAGGTCACCCCTCCACTTT. Its translation is CATSRAGQERSPLHF. The full variable domain, completed using reference TRBV15 and TRBJ1-6, is DAMVIQNPRYQVTQFGKPVTLSCSQTLNHNVMYWYQQKSSQAPKLLFHYYDKDFNNEADTPDNFQSRRPNTSFCFLDIRSPGLGDTAMYLCATSRAGQERSPLHFGNGTRLTVT.

This clone was recorded once. V usage is TRBV2 and J usage is TRBJ2-7, with 9 positions matching TRBD2. This CDR3 contains 17 residues. With 7 bases clipped from V and 0 bases from J, the junction kept 13 bases outside the gene matches. CDR1 is SNHLY, CDR2 FYNNEI, per germline. The chain's CDR3 is CASNEVLAGSSSYEQYF. The CDR3 bases are TGTGCCAGCAACGAAGTACTAGCGGGTTCGAGCTCCTACGAGCAGTACTTC.

The J gene is TRBJ1-1, the V gene TRBV30; D unclear. The CDR3 length is 13 residues. Germline V gene lookup returns CDR1 GTSNPN and CDR2 SVGIG (reference sequence). Trimming took off 2 bases at V and 0 bases at J, with 7 bases between the two ends. In DNA, the CDR3 is TGTGCCTGGAGTAGAGCCATGAACACTGAAGCTTTCTTT. Translation gives CAWSRAMNTEAFF.

CDR3 nucleotide sequence: TGTGCCATCAGTGAGGGGGGCGGGACAGGGGGCACCTATGGCTACACCTTC. Protein product: CAISEGGGTGGTYGYTF. V gene TRBV10-3 combines with J gene TRBJ1-2, with 12 bases matching TRBD1. V lost 2 bases, J lost 4 bases, and 8 bases stayed unmatched. Germline CDR1 ENHRY, CDR2 SYGVKD. The CDR3 contains 17 residues.

The chain joins TRBV27 to TRBJ2-2; D is perhaps TRBD1 (5 bases). The CDR3 spans 16 residues. V lost 1 base, J lost 6 bases, and 15 bases lay in between. The germline gives CDR1 MNHEY, CDR2 SMNVEV (reference sequence). The CDR3: CASSLWTRGDPGELFF. CDR3 DNA sequence: TGTGCCAGCAGTTTATGGACAAGGGGCGACCCCGGGGAGCTGTTTTTT.

The rearrangement links TRBV6-5 to TRBJ2-3; D is unclear. V was trimmed by 0 bases and J by 2 bases, leaving 6 bases between them. CDR3 length equals 14 residues. CDR1 MNHEY and CDR2 SVGAGI come from the germline V gene. CDR3 DNA sequence: TGTGCCAGCAGTTACTCGAGGCTCACAGATACGCAGTATTTT. Protein product: CASSYSRLTDTQYF.

The V and J genes are TRBV6-5 and TRBJ1-4, with 8 bases matching TRBD1. This CDR3 region has 14 residues. V shed 7 bases, J shed 4 bases, and the junction held 5 bases outside the gene matches. CDR1 is MNHEY, CDR2 SVGAGI, per germline. CDR3: CASTTDRVNEKLFF. CDR3 nucleotide sequence: TGTGCCAGCACAACGGACAGGGTTAATGAAAAACTGTTTTTT.

The chain joins TRBV19 to TRBJ1-2; a weak D match, TRBD1 (5 bases). The V and J ends lost 5 bases and 5 bases respectively, with 21 bases between them. CDR1 is LNHDA, CDR2 SQIVND, per germline (reference sequence). The CDR3 spans 16 residues. This CDR3 reads CASSPTALRTTYGYTF. The CDR3 coding sequence is TGTGCCAGTAGTCCGACAGCCTTACGTACTACTTATGGCTACACCTTC.

The V gene is TRBV6-5, the J gene TRBJ2-1; D is unresolved. This CDR3 is built from 14 residues. CDR1 MNHEY and CDR2 SVGAGI come from the germline V gene. Trimming removed 6 bases at V and 6 bases at J, with 15 bases between. The DNA for the CDR3 is TGTGCCAGCAGCCCCAAAACGACGGGCAATGAGCAGTTCTTC. Encoded protein: CASSPKTTGNEQFF.

This sequence joins TRBV30 and TRBJ2-4, with D perhaps matching TRBD2 (6 bases). The germline V and J ends were trimmed by 2 bases and 6 bases, with 8 bases remaining between them. Germline V gives CDR1 GTSNPN, CDR2 SVGIG (reference sequence). CDR3 length equals 12 residues. The CDR3, as DNA: TGTGCCTGGAGTCCAGCGGGAAACATTCAGTACTTC. Amino acid sequence: CAWSPAGNIQYF.

The rearrangement joins TRBV3-1 (or the pseudogene TRBV3-2) to TRBJ2-1; D gene ambiguous. The CDR3 totals 15 residues. The V and J ends lost 3 bases and 13 bases respectively, with 22 bases between them. The germline CDR1 and CDR2 sequences are LGHDT and YNNKEL (reference sequence). CDR3 bases: TGTGCCAGCAGCCAGCGGAGCCCCAACGGCTCACCCCAGTTCTTC. Amino acid sequence: CASSQRSPNGSPQFF.

The V call is TRBV2, the J call TRBJ2-1; D is perhaps TRBD1 (5 bases). V was trimmed by 7 bases and J by 0 bases, leaving 13 bases between them. Germline V gene lookup returns CDR1 SNHLY and CDR2 FYNNEI. This CDR3 has 15 residues. The CDR3 DNA reads TGTGCCAGCATCCTAGACAGAAGCTCCTACAATGAGCAGTTCTTC. Translation gives CASILDRSSYNEQFF. The variable domain in full, with the rest retrieved from reference TRBV2 and TRBJ2-1, is EPEVTQTPSHQVTQMGQEVILRCVPISNHLYFYWYRQILGQKVEFLVSFYNNEISEKSEIFDDQFSVERPDGSNFTLKIRSTKLEDSAMYFCASILDRSSYNEQFFGPGTRLTVL.

The V gene is TRBV6-1, the J gene TRBJ2-7, with D possibly matching TRBD1 (6 bases). CDR3 length equals 14 residues. V was trimmed by 1 base and J by 9 bases, leaving 16 bases between them. The germline gives CDR1 MNHNS, CDR2 SASEGT. The CDR3 DNA follows: TGTGCCAGCAGTGAAGGAACCTCAAAAGGGGGGCAGTACTTC. The encoded protein is CASSEGTSKGGQYF.

This clone was detected only once. V and J are TRBV6-1 and TRBJ2-2; the match to TRBD2 covers 11 bases. Germline V gene data show CDR1 as MNHNS and CDR2 as SASEGT. The V segment lost 4 bases and the J segment 2 bases; nucleotides outside the gene matches: 6. CDR3 length equals 17 residues. Written as DNA, the CDR3 is TGTGCCAGCAGTGCCATTAGCGGGGGGGCAAACACCGGGGAGCTGTTTTTT. Its protein is CASSAISGGANTGELFF.

This sequence joins TRBV4-2 and TRBJ1-1, with D perhaps matching TRBD1 (5 bases). Trimming stripped 0 bases from V and 0 bases from J, with 11 bases between. Germline lookup yields CDR1 LGHNA and CDR2 YNFKEQ. The CDR3 totals 16 residues. DNA of the CDR3: TGTGCCAGCAGCCAAGAAGGGGTGGTCCTGAACACTGAAGCTTTCTTT. As protein: CASSQEGVVLNTEAFF.

The V call is TRBV5-1, the J call TRBJ1-1; D is perhaps TRBD1 (6 bases). The germline V gene encodes CDR1 SGHRS and CDR2 YFSETQ. Trimming took 0 bases from V and 5 from J, leaving 11 bases between them. The CDR3 loop spans 14 amino acids. CDR3 nucleotides: TGCGCCAGCAGCTTGGAGCTCAGGGGAACTGAAGCTTTCTTT. Its protein product is CASSLELRGTEAFF.

The rearrangement uses TRBV5-8 and TRBJ1-6; D is perhaps TRBD1 (6 bases). Looked up from germline, CDR1 is SGHTS and CDR2 is YDEGEE. CDR3 length: 15 amino acids. V was pared by 0 bases and J by 9 bases, with 13 bases between. In nucleotides, the CDR3 is TGTGCCAGCAGCTTGGGGGGCCAGGGGTCTTCACCCCTCCACTTT. Its translation is CASSLGGQGSSPLHF.

This clone was detected only a few times. The gene calls are TRBV6-5 and TRBJ1-3; a possible D gene is TRBD1 (6 bases). Germline V CDR1 and CDR2: MNHEY, SVGAGI. Trimming removed 4 bases at V and 0 bases at J, with 10 bases between. This CDR3 is 15 amino acids long. The DNA of the CDR3 is TGTGCCAGCAGTTTGGGACAAAGCTCTGGAAACACCATATATTTT. This sequence encodes CASSLGQSSGNTIYF.